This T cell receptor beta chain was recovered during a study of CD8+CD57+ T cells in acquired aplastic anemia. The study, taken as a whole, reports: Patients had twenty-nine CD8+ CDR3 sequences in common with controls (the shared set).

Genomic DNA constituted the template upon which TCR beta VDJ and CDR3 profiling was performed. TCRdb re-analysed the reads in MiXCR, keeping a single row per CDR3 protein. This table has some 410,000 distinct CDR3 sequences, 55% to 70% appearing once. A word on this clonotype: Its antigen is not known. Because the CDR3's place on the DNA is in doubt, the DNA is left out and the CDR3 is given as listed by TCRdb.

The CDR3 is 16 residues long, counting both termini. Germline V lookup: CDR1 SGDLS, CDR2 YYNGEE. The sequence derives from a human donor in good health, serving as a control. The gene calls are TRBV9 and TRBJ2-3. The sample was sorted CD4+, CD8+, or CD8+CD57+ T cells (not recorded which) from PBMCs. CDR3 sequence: CASSYTDTQYFGPQYF.